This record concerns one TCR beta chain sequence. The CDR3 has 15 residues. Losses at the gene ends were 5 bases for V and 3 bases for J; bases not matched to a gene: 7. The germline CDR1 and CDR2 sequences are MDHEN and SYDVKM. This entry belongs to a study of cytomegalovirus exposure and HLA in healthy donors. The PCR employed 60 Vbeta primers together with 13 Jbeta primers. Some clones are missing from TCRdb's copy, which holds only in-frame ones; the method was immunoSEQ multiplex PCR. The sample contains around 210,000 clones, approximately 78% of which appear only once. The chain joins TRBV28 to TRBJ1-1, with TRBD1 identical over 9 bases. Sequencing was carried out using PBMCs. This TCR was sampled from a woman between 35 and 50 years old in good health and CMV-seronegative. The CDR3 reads CASSPGTGFHTEAFF. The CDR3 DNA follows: TGTGCCAGCAGTCCCGGGACAGGGTTTCACACTGAAGCTTTCTTT.